The entry below gives a single TCR beta chain sequence along with its context. Its antigen remains unidentified. Cyclophosphamide on days +3 and +4 followed busulfan-fludarabine conditioning and a marrow graft. This sample was taken from a study of T cells after posttransplantation cyclophosphamide. Study-wide findings and caveats: Blood and skin or GI T cell repertoires showed limited TRB overlap. Recipient CMV seropositivity and CMV reactivation strongly tracked TRB clonality.

Method: immunoSEQ multiplex PCR; TCRdb's copy keeps in-frame clones and lacks some. The profile covers tens of thousands of clones, with about 92% appearing a single time and around 2.3% taken by the ten largest. CDR1 and CDR2 from the germline V gene are SGHNT and YYREEE (reference sequence). This CDR3 region has 15 residues. Trimming removed 5 bases at V and 6 bases at J, with 19 bases between. Sequenced here: PBMCs, sampled around 60 days after allogeneic stem cell transplant with posttransplant cyclophosphamide. The receptor comes from a male patient between 55 and 70 years old who received an allogeneic stem cell transplant from a related donor and was CMV-positive. Part of the T cell pool may stem from the graft donor. The genes are TRBV5-4 and TRBJ2-3; possibly TRBD2 for D (6 bases). The CDR3 protein is CASRSAAGRGDTQYF. Written as DNA, the CDR3 is TGTGCCAGCAGGTCGGCCGCGGGGCGCGGGGATACGCAGTATTTT.